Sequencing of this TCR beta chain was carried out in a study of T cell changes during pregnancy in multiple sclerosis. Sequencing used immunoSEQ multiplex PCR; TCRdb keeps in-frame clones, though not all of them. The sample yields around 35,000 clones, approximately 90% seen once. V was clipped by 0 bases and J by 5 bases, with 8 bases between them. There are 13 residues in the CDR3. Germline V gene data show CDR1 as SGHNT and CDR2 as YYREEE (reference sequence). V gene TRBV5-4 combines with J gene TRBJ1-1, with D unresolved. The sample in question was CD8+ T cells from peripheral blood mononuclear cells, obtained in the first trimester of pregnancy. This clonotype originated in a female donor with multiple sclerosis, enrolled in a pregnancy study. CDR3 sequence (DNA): TGTGCCAGCAGCTTGGCCGAAACAACTGAAGCTTTCTTT. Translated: CASSLAETTEAFF.